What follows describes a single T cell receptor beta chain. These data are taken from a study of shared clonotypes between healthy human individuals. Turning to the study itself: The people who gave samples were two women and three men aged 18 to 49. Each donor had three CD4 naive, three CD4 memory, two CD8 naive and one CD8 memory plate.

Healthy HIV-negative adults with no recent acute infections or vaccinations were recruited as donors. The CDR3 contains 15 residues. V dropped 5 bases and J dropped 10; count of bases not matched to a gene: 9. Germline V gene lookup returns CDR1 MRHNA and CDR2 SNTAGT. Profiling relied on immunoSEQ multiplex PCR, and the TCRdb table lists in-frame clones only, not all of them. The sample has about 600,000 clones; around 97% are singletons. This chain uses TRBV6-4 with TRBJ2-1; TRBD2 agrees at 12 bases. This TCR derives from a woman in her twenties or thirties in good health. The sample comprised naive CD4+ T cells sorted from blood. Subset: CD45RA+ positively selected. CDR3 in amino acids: CASSHELAGGGEQFF. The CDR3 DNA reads TGTGCCAGCAGTCACGAACTAGCGGGAGGAGGGGAGCAGTTCTTC.